These 19 T cell receptor beta chains were all obtained from the same sample, sequenced in a study of T cells after yellow fever vaccination. TCRdb re-analysed the 5' RACE reads in MiXCR, keeping a single row per CDR3 protein. The profile shows 350,000 to 450,000 distinct CDR3 sequences, 18% of them singletons. Sample: PBMCs, taken before the yellow fever booster vaccination. Source of these receptors: a man younger than 35 who received the YFV17D yellow fever vaccine.

This clonotype turned up a few times. The rearrangement links TRBV12-3 or TRBV12-4 to TRBJ2-3; D assignment may be TRBD1 or TRBD2 (6 bases each). This CDR3 has 14 amino acids. The V end was cut by 4 bases, the J end by 8 bases, with 16 bases between. CDR3 loop: CASSYGGHSGTQYF. DNA for the CDR3: TGTGCCAGCAGTTATGGGGGGCATAGCGGTACGCAGTATTTT.

This clonotype was picked up many times. DNA for the CDR3: TGTGCCAGCAGCGCACAGGGAGGGAGTAGCAATGAGCAGTTCTTC. This translates into CASSAQGGSSNEQFF. The chain recombines TRBV7-3 with TRBJ2-1, with D possibly being TRBD2 (7 bases). The V end lost 5 bases, the J end lost 6 bases, and 17 bases lay between the germline ends. The CDR3 extends over 15 amino acids. CDR1 and CDR2 from the germline V gene are SGHTA and FQGTGA. Variable domain in full (rest from reference TRBV7-3 and TRBJ2-1): GAGVSQTPSNKVTEKGKYVELRCDPISGHTALYWYRQSLGQGPEFLIYFQGTGAADDSGLPNDRFFAVRPEGSVSTLKIQRTERGDSAVYLCASSAQGGSSNEQFFGPGTRLTVL.

This clonotype showed up just a few times. CDR3 nucleotides: TGCGCCAGCAGCTTTGGTCCAGGGACAGGGAACACAGATACGCAGTATTTT. It encodes CASSFGPGTGNTDTQYF. The chain has TRBV5-1 and TRBJ2-3; 9 positions agree with TRBD1. V shed 2 bases and J 2 bases; nucleotides not matched to a gene: 9. The CDR3 extends over 17 amino acids. Germline assignment: CDR1 SGHRS and CDR2 YFSETQ.

Only a few counts were recorded for this clonotype. V is TRBV5-1 and J is TRBJ2-5, with 7 bases fitting TRBD1. V trimming: 2 bases; J trimming: 5 bases; junction bases outside the gene matches: 3. The CDR3 is 13 residues long. Germline CDR1 is SGHRS and CDR2 is YFSETQ. The CDR3 spells CASSFIGGETQYF. CDR3 bases: TGCGCCAGCAGCTTCATAGGGGGCGAGACCCAGTACTTC.

The rearrangement joins TRBV5-1 to TRBJ2-1; D call uncertain. Germline V gene lookup returns CDR1 SGHRS and CDR2 YFSETQ. The V end was cut by 4 bases, the J end by 8 bases, with 13 bases between. This CDR3 comprises 13 residues. CDR3 sequence: CASSPQGIYEQFF. The CDR3 DNA reads as TGCGCCAGCAGCCCCCAAGGGATCTATGAGCAGTTCTTC.

This clonotype was detected a few times. The gene calls are TRBV29-1 and TRBJ2-5; weak D call: TRBD2 (5 bases). V dropped 4 bases and J dropped 5 bases, with 11 bases sitting between them. The CDR3 consists of 12 residues. The germline gives CDR1 SQVTM, CDR2 ANQGSEA. The CDR3 reads CSVGSGGETQYF. In DNA, the CDR3 is TGCAGCGTTGGTTCGGGCGGGGAGACCCAGTACTTC.

The chain uses TRBV6-5 and TRBJ1-5, with TRBD1 matching over 7 bases. CDR1 and CDR2 (germline): MNHEY, SVGAGI. The CDR3 sequence is 15 residues long. Trimming cost V 2 bases and J 0 bases; bases outside gene matches: 1. DNA of the CDR3: TGTGCCAGCAGTTACGGACAGGATAGCAATCAGCCCCAGCATTTT. Encoded protein: CASSYGQDSNQPQHF.

This chain uses TRBV7-2 with TRBJ2-1; 11 bases align to TRBD2. The V gene end was trimmed by 3 bases and the J gene end by 6 bases; junction bases not matched to a gene: 4. CDR1 is SGHTA, CDR2 FQGNSA, per germline. The CDR3 spans 15 residues. The CDR3 region has the DNA TGTGCCAGCAGCTTTCGACTAGCGGGGCGCAATGAGCAGTTCTTC. Protein product: CASSFRLAGRNEQFF.

V gene TRBV4-3 combines with J gene TRBJ2-7, with 8 nucleotides matching TRBD2. This CDR3 has 16 residues. Germline CDR1 reads LGHNA; CDR2 reads YSLEER. The ends lost 3 bases at V and 1 base at J; junction bases unmatched: 8. This CDR3 reads CASSQSNSGASYEQYF. As DNA, the CDR3 is TGCGCCAGCAGCCAGTCGAATAGCGGGGCATCCTACGAGCAGTACTTC.

This clonotype showed up just a few times. This CDR3 is CASSGGQTHSPLHF. CDR3 nucleotides: TGTGCCAGCAGCGGTGGACAGACCCATTCACCCCTCCACTTT. The J gene is TRBJ1-6, the V gene TRBV9, with D perhaps TRBD1 (6 bases). This CDR3 is built from 14 residues. Germline V gives CDR1 SGDLS, CDR2 YYNGEE. The V end was cut by 3 bases, the J end by 8 bases, with 12 bases between. The complete variable domain, with remaining parts taken from reference TRBV9 and TRBJ1-6, reads DSGVTQTPKHLITATGQRVTLRCSPRSGDLSVYWYQQSLDQGLQFLIQYYNGEERAKGNILERFSAQQFPDLHSELNLSSLELGDSALYFCASSGGQTHSPLHFGNGTRLTVT.

This chain uses TRBV3-1 with TRBJ2-1; no definite D call. The germline gives CDR1 LGHDT, CDR2 YNNKEL (reference sequence). This CDR3 region has 17 residues. V gave up 0 bases and J gave up 12 bases, with 24 bases separating them. CDR3 sequence reads: CASSQEMRRFQRAGQFF. In DNA form, the CDR3 reads TGTGCCAGCAGCCAAGAAATGAGGCGGTTTCAAAGGGCAGGGCAGTTCTTC.

This chain joins TRBV4-3 and TRBJ2-3; TRBD2 matches 8 bases. In germline, CDR1 is LGHNA, CDR2 YSLEER. Germline trimming cut 5 bases from V and 0 bases from J; bases unmatched to any gene: 7. The CDR3 runs to 16 residues. CDR3 residues: CASSSRLATSTDTQYF. The DNA for the CDR3 is TGCGCCAGCAGCTCGAGACTAGCGACTAGCACAGATACGCAGTATTTT.

The V and J genes are TRBV2 and TRBJ2-2; D gene ambiguous. Germline CDR1 is SNHLY and CDR2 is FYNNEI. Trimming took off 3 bases at V and 5 bases at J, with 13 bases between the two ends. There are 15 residues in the CDR3. The CDR3 protein is CASSDSQHLTGELFF. CDR3 sequence (DNA): TGTGCCAGCAGTGACAGTCAACATCTGACCGGGGAGCTGTTTTTT.

A note on this clonotype: A much more abundant neighbour one base away suggests this may be a read error. CDR3 amino acids: CASSLYVGELFF. CDR3 nucleotide sequence: TGTGCCAGCAGCTTGTATGTCGGGGAGCTGTTTTTT. The rearrangement links TRBV5-5 to TRBJ2-2; D not certain. The V gene's germline CDR1 is SGHKS and CDR2 YYEKEE (reference sequence). The CDR3 is made up of 12 amino acids. The V end lost 1 base, the J end lost 7 bases, and 5 bases lay between the germline ends.

This chain links TRBV5-6 with TRBJ2-7, with 8 bases aligning to TRBD2. CDR3 length equals 14 residues. V dropped 3 bases and J dropped 4; count of bases not matched to a gene: 6. Germline assignment: CDR1 SGHDT and CDR2 YYEEEE. CDR3 DNA: TGTGCCAGCAGCTGGAGGACTAGCAAGTACGAGCAGTACTTC. It yields the protein CASSWRTSKYEQYF.

The rearrangement joins TRBV5-1 to TRBJ2-1; 14 positions agree with TRBD2. The germline V gene has CDR1 SGHRS and CDR2 YFSETQ. The CDR3 covers 16 residues. The trim removed 2 bases at V and 8 bases at J, leaving 6 bases unmatched. The CDR3: CASSFATSGGAHEQFF. CDR3 nucleotides: TGCGCCAGCAGCTTTGCGACTAGCGGGGGGGCCCATGAGCAGTTCTTC.

The CDR3 here is CSVVAAGGGETQYF. The CDR3 DNA reads as TGCAGCGTTGTTGCGGCAGGGGGTGGGGAGACCCAGTACTTC. The J gene is TRBJ2-5, the V gene TRBV29-1; TRBD1 aligns across 7 bases. CDR3 size: 14 residues. V shed 4 bases and J 5 bases; nucleotides not matched to a gene: 10. Germline V gene lookup returns CDR1 SQVTM and CDR2 ANQGSEA.

This clonotype has a handful of counts. The chain couples TRBV20-1 to TRBJ1-1, with TRBD1 matching 9 bases. The germline gives CDR1 DFQATT, CDR2 SNEGSKA (reference sequence). The CDR3 is 12 residues long. The CDR3 region has the DNA TGCAGCCCCTCAAGCGGACAGGGGGAAGCTTTCTTT. Amino acids: CSPSSGQGEAFF.

The gene calls are TRBV25-1 and TRBJ1-2, with TRBD1 matching over 8 bases. The CDR3 has 16 amino acids. V shed 4 bases, J shed 1 base, and the junction held 8 bases outside the gene matches. From germline, CDR1 is MGHDK and CDR2 SYGVNS. The CDR3 DNA reads TGTGCCAGCAGTGCGGCAGGGGGCCATCTTAACTATGGCTACACCTTC. This gives the protein CASSAAGGHLNYGYTF.